This T cell receptor (beta chain) emerged from a study of technical replicates of blood from several donors. Germline trimming cut 4 bases from V and 3 bases from J; bases unmatched to any gene: 5. In germline, CDR1 is PRHDT, CDR2 FYEKMQ (reference sequence). There are 16 residues in the CDR3. Only in-frame clones appear in the TCRdb table, and some are missing; sequencing was by immunoSEQ multiplex PCR. The data hold approximately 82,000 clones, with over 90% observed a single time. Source material: T cells isolated from PBMCs. This receptor was obtained from a human donor in good health. The chain links TRBV13 to TRBJ2-1; 11 bases fit TRBD2. The CDR3 spells CASSSEGTSGYNEQFF. DNA of the CDR3: TGTGCCAGCAGCTCAGAAGGGACTAGCGGCTACAATGAGCAGTTCTTC. Together with reference TRBV13 and TRBJ2-1, the CDR3 gives the full variable domain: AAGVIQSPRHLIKEKRETATLKCYPIPRHDTVYWYQQGPGQDPQFLISFYEKMQSDKGSIPDRFSAQQFSDYHSELNMSSLELGDSALYFCASSSEGTSGYNEQFFGPGTRLTVL.